Presented here are 31 T cell receptor beta chains from one specimen sequenced in a study of blood T cell repertoires in COVID-19. Profiled with immunoSEQ multiplex PCR; TCRdb holds only in-frame clones, not every one. The sample gives 200,000 or so clones, under 85% of which show up once; roughly 17% is in the top ten. What was sequenced was peripheral blood. The receptors shown here come from a man aged 55 to 70 with active or convalescent COVID-19.

The chain combines TRBV9 with TRBJ2-2; 14 positions match TRBD2. Germline CDR1 reads SGDLS; CDR2 reads YYNGEE. The CDR3 loop spans 16 amino acids. The V and J ends lost 9 bases and 5 bases, in that order; junction bases with no gene match: 9. The CDR3 DNA sequence: TGTGCCAACCTACCGGGACTAGCGGGAGCGACCGGGGAGCTGTTTTTT. Translated, it gives CANLPGLAGATGELFF.

This clone was recorded many times. The V and J genes are TRBV7-3 and TRBJ1-1; a possible D gene is TRBD1 (5 bases). This CDR3 has 13 amino acids. Per the germline V gene, CDR1 is SGHTA and CDR2 is FQGTGA. V was clipped by 5 bases and J by 6 bases, with 13 bases between them. CDR3 amino acids: CASSKRWGAEAFF. In nucleotides, the CDR3 is TGTGCCAGCAGCAAGAGATGGGGGGCTGAAGCTTTCTTT.

The chain links TRBV6-5 to TRBJ1-5; a possible D gene is TRBD1 (5 bases). V lost 6 bases and J lost 10, with 19 bases in between. The CDR3 has 14 amino acids. Germline V lookup: CDR1 MNHEY, CDR2 SVGAGI. The CDR3 loop reads CASRGGFRSQPQHF. In nucleotides, the CDR3 is TGTGCCAGCAGGGGGGGTTTTAGGAGTCAACCCCAGCATTTT.

This chain joins TRBV4-2 and TRBJ2-7; the match to TRBD2 covers 10 bases. Trimming removed 4 bases from V and 3 bases from J; junction bases left unmatched: 6. There are 15 residues in the CDR3. Germline CDR1 is LGHNA and CDR2 is YNFKEQ. CDR3 protein: CASSREAGGYYEQYF. The CDR3 bases are TGTGCCAGCAGCCGAGAAGCGGGAGGGTACTACGAGCAGTACTTC.

CDR3 bases: TGTGCCACTCGGGGACAGGTAGAAGCTTTCTTT. Amino acids: CATRGQVEAFF. The chain links TRBV10-3 to TRBJ1-1; 8 positions match TRBD1. The junction had 6 bases not matched to a gene; V was cut back by 10 bases and J by 8 bases. The CDR3 runs 11 residues. Germline V gene data show CDR1 as ENHRY and CDR2 as SYGVKD.

The genes are TRBV7-8 and TRBJ2-1; D may be TRBD2 (6 bases). Germline assignment: CDR1 SGHVS and CDR2 FQNEAQ. With 3 bases removed from V and 2 bases from J, the gap between germline ends came to 11 bases. This CDR3 has 15 amino acids. CDR3 in amino acids: CASSLAGSTYNEQFF. CDR3 nucleotides: TGTGCCAGCAGCTTGGCGGGAAGCACCTACAATGAGCAGTTCTTC.

CDR3 sequence (DNA): TGTGCCAGCAGGGGACAGGGACCCTACGAGCAGTACTTC. Residues: CASRGQGPYEQYF. The chain has TRBV25-1 and TRBJ2-7, with 9 bases fitting TRBD1. Per the germline V gene, CDR1 is MGHDK and CDR2 is SYGVNS. The CDR3 is 13 amino acids. The ends lost 6 bases at V and 2 bases at J; junction bases unmatched: 2.

The V and J genes are TRBV27 and TRBJ2-2; possible D gene TRBD1, 5 bases. CDR3 size: 14 residues. From germline, CDR1 is MNHEY and CDR2 SMNVEV (reference sequence). V gave up 3 bases and J gave up 0 bases, with 5 bases separating them. The chain's CDR3 is CASSLTANTGELFF. The CDR3, as DNA: TGTGCCAGCAGTTTGACAGCGAACACCGGGGAGCTGTTTTTT.

This clone was observed a handful of times. The chain links TRBV28 to TRBJ2-4, with D possibly TRBD1 on 6 matching bases. Germline V gene data show CDR1 as MDHEN and CDR2 as SYDVKM. Trimming removed 3 bases at V and 0 bases at J, with 18 bases between. The CDR3 sequence is 18 residues long. The DNA of the CDR3 is TGTGCCAGCAGTTTGCGACAGGTCTTCAACCTAGCCAAAAACATTCAGTACTTC. Its translation: CASSLRQVFNLAKNIQYF.

The chain employs TRBV5-1 and TRBJ2-3; 11 positions agree with TRBD2. This CDR3 is 17 amino acids long. CDR1 is SGHRS and CDR2 is YFSETQ in the germline V gene. With V trimmed by 0 bases and J by 5 bases, 8 bases remained unmatched. Here the CDR3 DNA reads TGCGCCAGCAGCTTGGGGAGTAGCGGGAGGGCTGGAGATACGCAGTATTTT. Translating gives CASSLGSSGRAGDTQYF.

J is TRBJ2-1 and V is TRBV11-2; 9 positions agree with TRBD2. The V and J ends lost 0 bases and 2 bases, in that order; junction bases with no gene match: 14. The CDR3 is 20 amino acids. Germline CDR1 and CDR2: SGHAT and FQNNGV. CDR3: CASSLDLVGGRAFTYNEQFF. Written as DNA, the CDR3 is TGTGCCAGCAGCTTAGACTTGGTGGGCGGGAGGGCCTTCACCTACAATGAGCAGTTCTTC. Together with reference TRBV11-2 and TRBJ2-1, the CDR3 gives the full variable domain: EAGVAQSPRYKIIEKRQSVAFWCNPISGHATLYWYQQILGQGPKLLIQFQNNGVVDDSQLPKDRFSAERLKGVDSTLKIQPAKLEDSAVYLCASSLDLVGGRAFTYNEQFFGPGTRLTVL.

This clone was counted a single time. The V gene is TRBV18, the J gene TRBJ2-5, with 8 nucleotides matching TRBD1. Germline CDR1 reads KGHSH; CDR2 reads LQKENI. V was pared by 6 bases and J by 1 base, with 1 base of the junction left unmatched. The CDR3 sequence is 13 residues long. This CDR3 reads CASSQGAQETQYF. In nucleotides, the CDR3 is TGTGCCAGCTCGCAGGGGGCCCAAGAGACCCAGTACTTC.

This chain joins TRBV5-1 and TRBJ1-1, with 12 bases lining up with TRBD1. With 5 bases clipped from V and 0 bases from J, the junction kept 5 bases outside the gene matches. The CDR3 is 16 amino acids. Germline CDR1 is SGHRS and CDR2 is YFSETQ. In DNA, the CDR3 is TGCGCCAGCAGGGGACAGGGGGCGGGTATGAACACTGAAGCTTTCTTT. It yields the protein CASRGQGAGMNTEAFF. Filled out from reference TRBV5-1 and TRBJ1-1, the complete variable domain reads KAGVTQTPRYLIKTRGQQVTLSCSPISGHRSVSWYQQTPGQGLQFLFEYFSETQRNKGNFPGRFSGRQFSNSRSEMNVSTLELGDSALYLCASRGQGAGMNTEAFFGQGTRLTVV.

CDR3 sequence: CASSLEGYMYEQFF. In nucleotides, the CDR3 is TGTGCCAGCAGCTTGGAGGGGTACATGTATGAGCAGTTCTTC. The V call is TRBV7-9, the J call TRBJ2-1; D possibly corresponds to TRBD2 (6 bases). This CDR3 has 14 amino acids. Deletions cut 3 bases from V and 8 bases from J, with 14 bases between. Germline V gene lookup returns CDR1 SEHNR and CDR2 FQNEAQ (reference sequence).

The chain employs TRBV12-3 or TRBV12-4 and TRBJ2-2, with 7 bases identical to TRBD2. Trimming cost V 7 bases and J 4 bases; bases outside gene matches: 3. This CDR3 spans 13 amino acids. DNA for the CDR3: TGTGCCAGCAAGCTAGCGGCCACCGGGGAGCTGTTTTTT. It specifies CASKLAATGELFF.

The rearrangement joins TRBV4-3 to TRBJ2-1; TRBD2 aligns across 13 bases. V lost 3 bases, J lost 10 bases, and 6 bases stayed unmatched. This CDR3 has 15 amino acids. Germline CDR1 reads LGHNA; CDR2 reads YSLEER. The CDR3 here is CASSHGTSGMGEQFF. CDR3 nucleotide sequence: TGCGCCAGCAGCCACGGGACTAGCGGGATGGGGGAGCAGTTCTTC.

V is TRBV15 and J is TRBJ2-4, with TRBD1 matching 7 bases. CDR1 is LNHNV, CDR2 YYDKDF, per germline (reference sequence). The CDR3 runs 17 residues. V lost 0 bases, J lost 7 bases, and 12 bases stayed unmatched. CDR3 region: CATSREAFEGAPNIQYF. In nucleotides, the CDR3 is TGTGCCACCAGCAGAGAAGCGTTCGAGGGGGCGCCGAACATTCAGTACTTC.

This sequence joins TRBV3-1 (or the pseudogene TRBV3-2) and TRBJ1-5; no clear D gene. V was cut by 8 bases and J by 4 bases, with 6 bases left in between. CDR1 LGHDT and CDR2 YNNKEL come from the germline V gene (reference sequence). The CDR3 covers 11 residues. CDR3 nucleotide sequence: TGTGCCAGCGGAGAGAATCAGCCCCAGCATTTT. Its translation is CASGENQPQHF.

The chain links TRBV7-9 to TRBJ2-7; D is possibly TRBD1 (5 bases). This CDR3 has 16 residues. Trimming shortened V by 2 bases and J by 7 bases, and 21 bases separated the two germline ends. CDR1 is SEHNR, CDR2 FQNEAQ, per germline (reference sequence). The CDR3: CASSLYGAASMEEQYF. The CDR3 DNA sequence: TGTGCCAGCAGCTTATATGGGGCAGCCTCTATGGAAGAGCAGTACTTC.

This rearrangement joins TRBV7-9 to TRBJ2-2, with 10 bases identical to TRBD1. CDR1 SEHNR and CDR2 FQNEAQ come from the germline V gene (reference sequence). V lost 5 bases and J lost 5; bases outside the gene matches: 8. This CDR3 is 16 amino acids long. The CDR3 DNA follows: TGTGCCAGCAGCCTTCGACAGGGGGCCCAGACCGGGGAGCTGTTTTTT. This gives the protein CASSLRQGAQTGELFF. Full variable domain (remainder filled in from reference TRBV7-9 and TRBJ2-2): DTGVSQNPRHKITKRGQNVTFRCDPISEHNRLYWYRQTLGQGPEFLTYFQNEAQLEKSRLLSDRFSAERPKGSFSTLEIQRTEQGDSAMYLCASSLRQGAQTGELFFGEGSRLTVL.

The chain uses TRBV18 and TRBJ1-3; no clear D. V was trimmed by 0 bases and J by 4 bases, leaving 10 bases between them. CDR1 is KGHSH and CDR2 is LQKENI in the germline V gene. The CDR3 covers 15 residues. The CDR3 here is CASSPPSRSGNTIYF. The CDR3 DNA sequence: TGTGCCAGCTCACCACCCTCCCGGTCCGGAAACACCATATATTTT.

CDR3 sequence (DNA): TGTGCCAGCAGCTTCTTCGTCCCCGGGGATGAGCAGTTCTTC. Amino acid sequence: CASSFFVPGDEQFF. The chain couples TRBV7-2 to TRBJ2-1, with a weak D call TRBD2 (5 bases). V was shortened by 3 bases and J by 8 bases, with 14 bases between the two germline ends. CDR3 length: 14 residues. The germline gives CDR1 SGHTA, CDR2 FQGNSA. The variable domain in full, completed from reference TRBV7-2 and TRBJ2-1, reads GAGVSQSPSNKVTEKGKDVELRCDPISGHTALYWYRQSLGQGLEFLIYFQGNSAPDKSGLPSDRFSAERTGGSVSTLTIQRTQQEDSAVYLCASSFFVPGDEQFFGPGTRLTVL.

This chain connects TRBV7-2 to TRBJ2-3; 7 positions match TRBD2. There are 14 residues in the CDR3. V trimming: 2 bases; J trimming: 12 bases; junction bases outside the gene matches: 11. The germline CDR1 and CDR2 sequences are SGHTA and FQGNSA. The CDR3 reads CASSLRSREGPQYF. The CDR3 DNA is TGTGCCAGCAGCTTACGGTCGAGGGAGGGCCCCCAGTATTTT.

V and J are TRBV18 and TRBJ2-1; D gene uncertain. V lost 1 base and J 7 bases, leaving 5 bases between the germline ends. Germline V CDR1 and CDR2: KGHSH, LQKENI. This CDR3 has 12 amino acids. The chain's CDR3 is CASSPRANEQFF. In nucleotides, the CDR3 is TGTGCCAGCTCACCACGGGCGAATGAGCAGTTCTTC.

The genes are TRBV28 and TRBJ2-7; TRBD2 agrees at 7 bases. The CDR3 is 13 amino acids. V trimming: 5 bases; J trimming: 3 bases; junction bases outside the gene matches: 4. Germline CDR1 MDHEN, CDR2 SYDVKM. The CDR3 loop is CASSRGEGYEQYF. The CDR3, as DNA: TGTGCCAGCAGTCGGGGGGAAGGCTACGAGCAGTACTTC.

The V and J genes are TRBV18 and TRBJ1-1; D gene uncertain. The germline V gene encodes CDR1 KGHSH and CDR2 LQKENI. The CDR3 covers 12 residues. The V gene lost 0 bases and the J gene lost 6 bases, with 5 bases spanning the gap. Here the CDR3 reads CASSPPSSEAFF. The CDR3 DNA reads TGTGCCAGCTCACCACCCTCCTCTGAAGCTTTCTTT.

This sequence joins TRBV24-1 and TRBJ2-5, with a possible D match to TRBD2 (7 bases). V was pared by 4 bases and J by 4 bases, with 15 bases between. Germline V CDR1 and CDR2: KGHDR, SFDVKD. The CDR3 covers 15 residues. CDR3 DNA sequence: TGTGCCACCAGTGAATCTCCGGGGGGCTCAGAGACCCAGTACTTC. This gives the protein CATSESPGGSETQYF.

The chain joins TRBV6-5 to TRBJ2-1; TRBD2 agrees at 10 bases. This CDR3 region has 15 residues. The germline CDR1 and CDR2 sequences are MNHEY and SVGAGI. J lost 8 bases, V lost 6 bases, and 10 bases had no gene match. The CDR3 nucleotides read TGTGCCAGCAGCGATCCAAGCGGGAGGGTGGATGAGCAGTTCTTC. Residues: CASSDPSGRVDEQFF.

V is TRBV19 and J is TRBJ2-7, with 8 nucleotides matching TRBD2. Per the germline V gene, CDR1 is LNHDA and CDR2 is SQIVND (reference sequence). The CDR3 loop spans 13 amino acids. V dropped 10 bases and J dropped 0; count of bases not matched to a gene: 5. DNA for the CDR3: TGTGCCACGACTAGCGCTCCCTCCTACGAGCAGTACTTC. The encoded protein is CATTSAPSYEQYF.

This clone turned up a few times. The sample has other DNA sequences that encode this CDR3 too. CDR3 sequence reads: CSVGLAGGPNEQFF. The CDR3 nucleotides read TGCAGCGTTGGCCTAGCGGGAGGGCCCAATGAGCAGTTCTTC. V gene TRBV29-1 combines with J gene TRBJ2-1, with 12 positions matching TRBD2. V lost 4 bases, J lost 6 bases, and 4 bases stayed unmatched. CDR1 SQVTM and CDR2 ANQGSEA come from the germline V gene. The CDR3 is 14 residues long.

This clone was seen a single time. The J gene is TRBJ1-3, the V gene TRBV5-1; D remains ambiguous. Trimming pared 4 bases from V and 0 bases from J, leaving 11 bases between. Germline CDR1 and CDR2: SGHRS and YFSETQ. This CDR3 contains 15 residues. The CDR3 DNA follows: TGCGCCAGCAGCCGCGGGCCTACCTCTGGAAACACCATATATTTT. It yields the protein CASSRGPTSGNTIYF.